This TCR beta chain was retrieved from a study of shared clonotypes between healthy human individuals. On the study more broadly: Aged between 18 and 49, the donors were a couple of women and three men.

The CDR3 has 15 residues. Germline loops: CDR1 MGHRA, CDR2 YSYEKL. V dropped 3 bases and J dropped 4 bases, with 15 bases sitting between them. Naive CD8 cells lacked CD45RO and underwent positive selection for CCR7, leaving out terminally differentiated effector memory CD45RA+ cells. It was at deep level that the assay was run. Repertoires were generated with immunoSEQ multiplex PCR, while TCRdb's copy carries only in-frame clones and drops some. Of roughly 550,000 clones in the sample, around 95% were seen once. This receptor was taken from a woman aged 25 to 45 in good health. The rearrangement uses TRBV4-1 and TRBJ1-2; unclear D gene. The material sequenced was naive CD8+ T cells sorted from blood. The CDR3 region is CASSHRSDRIYGYTF. In nucleotides, the CDR3 is TGCGCCAGCAGCCATCGTTCGGACCGAATCTATGGCTACACCTTC.